The 11 T cell receptor beta chains below all came from one sample that was sequenced in a study of beta chain features in type 1 diabetes (dated 2018 in TCRdb). Their recognized antigens are unknown. Broader findings and caveats from the paper: Type 1 diabetes patients showed a moderate but significant shortening of TCRB CDR3 length in all four CD4+ subsets.

The library relied on the immunoSEQ multiplex PCR assay. The entire isolated RNA was reverse transcribed using the High Capacity cDNA Reverse Transcription Kit, and thus expressed TCRB transcripts were sequenced. TCRdb mirrors the immuneACCESS table, restricted to in-frame sequences. Some clones are absent from its copies; in checked studies, under half trace to an unresolved V gene, and the reason for the others is unknown. The sample records fewer than 350,000 clones, 15% of which are singletons. In total, the top ten clones hold more than 0.015% of the sample. The sequencing sample was made of naive CD4+ T cells from blood. This sample's cell subset or site label indicates: true naive CD4+ T cells. All receptors come from a man aged 18 to 29 with type 1 diabetes.

A few counts support this clone. The V and J genes are TRBV9 and TRBJ2-3; 7 bases are shared with TRBD2. The length of the CDR3 is 16 residues. The V and J ends lost 4 bases and 2 bases, in that order; junction bases with no gene match: 10. Germline assignment: CDR1 SGDLS and CDR2 YYNGEE. This CDR3 reads CASSPGDYPNTDTQYF. CDR3 DNA: TGTGCCAGCAGCCCTGGGGACTACCCAAACACAGATACGCAGTATTTT.

This clone was found a few times. This rearrangement joins TRBV6-6 to TRBJ2-7; 8 nucleotides agree with TRBD2. The CDR3 extends over 15 amino acids. The ends lost 5 bases at V and 4 bases at J; junction bases unmatched: 10. The germline gives CDR1 MNHNY, CDR2 SVGAGI (reference sequence). CDR3 sequence: CASSVRSGGPYEQYF. The CDR3 DNA reads as TGTGCCAGCAGTGTAAGAAGCGGGGGTCCATACGAGCAGTACTTC.

The chain has TRBV7-9 and TRBJ2-3; 7 bases agree with TRBD1. The V gene's germline CDR1 is SEHNR and CDR2 FQNEAQ (reference sequence). The J segment lost 11 bases and the V segment lost 2 bases, leaving 13 bases of the junction unmatched. This CDR3 contains 15 residues. CDR3 bases: TGTGCCAGCAGCTTATTTGACAGGGAGAGGATGGGGCAGTATTTT. Translated: CASSLFDRERMGQYF.

In this sample, this clone turned up a few times. The chain has TRBV7-8 and TRBJ2-7, with a tentative D call TRBD1 (6 bases). The CDR3 sequence is 16 residues long. The germline gives CDR1 SGHVS, CDR2 FQNEAQ. Trimming left V 2 bases short and J 3 bases short, with 17 bases between. CDR3 nucleotides: TGTGCCAGCAGCTTATCCAGGGGAAGGGGTTTCTACGAGCAGTACTTC. Its translation: CASSLSRGRGFYEQYF.

This clone showed up just a few times. The chain recombines TRBV7-6 with TRBJ1-4; the D is unclear. The CDR3 consists of 11 residues. CDR1 is SGHVS, CDR2 FNYEAQ, per germline. V was clipped by 5 bases and J by 10 bases, with 8 bases between them. The CDR3 region is CASSLSGKLFF. CDR3 coding DNA: TGTGCCAGCAGCCTATCTGGAAAACTGTTTTTT.

The rearrangement uses TRBV7-9 and TRBJ1-4; 7 bases are shared with TRBD1. This CDR3 is 15 amino acids long. With V trimmed by 5 bases and J by 6 bases, 9 bases remained unmatched. Germline V gives CDR1 SEHNR, CDR2 FQNEAQ (reference sequence). CDR3 nucleotide sequence: TGTGCCAGCAGCACCCGGACAGGACCCGATGAAAAACTGTTTTTT. Its protein product is CASSTRTGPDEKLFF. Full variable domain (remainder filled in from reference TRBV7-9 and TRBJ1-4): DTGVSQNPRHKITKRGQNVTFRCDPISEHNRLYWYRQTLGQGPEFLTYFQNEAQLEKSRLLSDRFSAERPKGSFSTLEIQRTEQGDSAMYLCASSTRTGPDEKLFFGSGTQLSVL.

This clone was observed a handful of times. Other DNA sequences of this sample code for an identical CDR3. V and J are TRBV6-1 and TRBJ2-5; a weak D match, TRBD1 (6 bases). There are 12 residues in the CDR3. Germline V gene lookup returns CDR1 MNHNS and CDR2 SASEGT. Between the trimmed V and J ends, which lost 7 bases and 5 bases, there was a span of 11 bases. This chain's CDR3 is CASNRQGETQYF. CDR3 sequence (DNA): TGTGCCAGCAATCGTCAGGGGGAGACCCAGTACTTC.

In its sample, this clone was seen a few times. The chain carries TRBV7-9 and TRBJ1-2; 8 nucleotides align to TRBD1. The CDR3 extends over 15 amino acids. The germline CDR1 and CDR2 sequences are SEHNR and FQNEAQ (reference sequence). Trimming at V came to 1 base and at J to 2 bases, leaving 3 bases not matched to a gene. CDR3 residues: CASSLGDRRNYGYTF. Written as DNA, the CDR3 is TGTGCCAGCAGCTTAGGGGACAGGAGAAACTATGGCTACACCTTC.

J is TRBJ2-1 and V is TRBV9; possible D gene TRBD2, 5 bases. The CDR3 is 17 residues long. Germline loops: CDR1 SGDLS, CDR2 YYNGEE. Trimming shortened V by 5 bases and J by 0 bases, and 18 bases separated the two germline ends. DNA of the CDR3: TGTGCCAGCAGTCTTACCGGACTTTTCCGCTCCTACAATGAGCAGTTCTTC. Protein sequence: CASSLTGLFRSYNEQFF.

In the case of this clone: The junction departs from the called germline gene at one end, perhaps through a read error. The CDR3 nucleotides read TGTGCCATCAGTGAGCGGGCCGACTTAGGGGTCTTC. Translated: CAISERADLGVF. This sequence joins TRBV10-3 and TRBJ2-1; D is perhaps TRBD1 (5 bases). CDR1 is ENHRY and CDR2 is SYGVKD in the germline V gene. The CDR3 extends over 12 amino acids.

The chain is built from TRBV10-3 and TRBJ1-5; weak D call: TRBD1 (5 bases). Germline-derived CDR1 and CDR2 are ENHRY and SYGVKD. Trimming cost V 0 bases and J 3 bases, with 12 bases left between them. The CDR3 covers 16 residues. CDR3 sequence (DNA): TGTGCCATCAGTGAGTCGAACGTAGGGGTCAATCAGCCCCAGCATTTT. This codes for CAISESNVGVNQPQHF.